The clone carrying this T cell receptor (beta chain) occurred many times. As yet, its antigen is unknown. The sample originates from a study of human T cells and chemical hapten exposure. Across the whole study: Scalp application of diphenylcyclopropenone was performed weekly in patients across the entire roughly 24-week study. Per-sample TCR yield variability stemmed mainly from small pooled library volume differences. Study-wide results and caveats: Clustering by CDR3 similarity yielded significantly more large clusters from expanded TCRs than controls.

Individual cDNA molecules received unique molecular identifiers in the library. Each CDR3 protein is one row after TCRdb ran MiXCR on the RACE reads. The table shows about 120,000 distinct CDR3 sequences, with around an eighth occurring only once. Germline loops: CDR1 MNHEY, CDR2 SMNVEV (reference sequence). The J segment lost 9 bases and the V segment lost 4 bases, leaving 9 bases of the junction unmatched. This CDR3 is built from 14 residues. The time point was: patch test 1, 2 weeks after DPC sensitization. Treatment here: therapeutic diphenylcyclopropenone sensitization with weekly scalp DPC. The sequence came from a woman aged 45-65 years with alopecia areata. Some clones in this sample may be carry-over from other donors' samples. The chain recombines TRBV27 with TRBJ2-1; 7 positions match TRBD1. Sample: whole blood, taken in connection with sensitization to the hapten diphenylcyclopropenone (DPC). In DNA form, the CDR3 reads TGTGCCAGCAGTTCCCTAGGGGGCCAAAGTGAGCAGTTCTTC. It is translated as CASSSLGGQSEQFF.